Sequencing of this TCR beta chain was carried out in a study of metastatic and nonmetastatic thyroid tumors. The study, taken as a whole, reports: Patients with malignant thyroid tumors reportedly had significantly higher TCR beta diversity than those with benign nodules, in blood and tumor.

Original data processing: A papillary thyroid cancer distant-metastasis classifier was built from CDR3 differences across clinicopathological groups. TCRdb re-called the PCR reads via MiXCR. What appears here as the V and J calls and clone size reflects TCRdb's work, not the paper's. The data hold roughly 4,000 clones, with roughly 30% observed a single time. The V and J ends lost 5 bases and 4 bases respectively, with 15 bases between them. Germline CDR1 reads KGHSH; CDR2 reads LQKENI. CDR3 length: 15 amino acids. The entire patient cohort was treatment-naive prior to thyroid surgery. This clone was seen more than once but under ten times. Antigen: not known.

The J gene is TRBJ1-3, the V gene TRBV18; perhaps TRBD1 as D (5 bases). Sequencing was performed on adjacent normal tissue. This TCR was recovered from a female donor with papillary thyroid cancer or a benign thyroid nodule (not recorded which). Some clones in this sample may be carry-over from other donors' samples. CDR3 residues: CASSAGTAQGNTIYF. DNA of the CDR3: TGTGCCAGCTCAGCGGGGACGGCCCAGGGAAACACCATATATTTT.